One sample yielded the 16 T cell receptor beta chains listed below, sequenced in a study of T cells after somatic rescue of genetic block. Using immunoSEQ multiplex PCR, the repertoire was profiled, and TCRdb retains in-frame clones only, with some absent. The sample lists 95,000 to 120,000 clones; approximately 90% were seen once. The sample comprised peripheral blood mononuclear cells (PBMCs). All receptors come from a woman between 18 and 30 years old.

This chain links TRBV5-4 with TRBJ2-2, with TRBD2 matching over 8 bases. The ends lost 2 bases at V and 5 bases at J; junction bases unmatched: 8. Germline lookup yields CDR1 SGHNT and CDR2 YYREEE (reference sequence). The CDR3 consists of 16 residues. The CDR3 sequence is CASSFRTSPRTGELFF. The CDR3 DNA follows: TGTGCCAGCAGCTTCCGGACTAGCCCTAGGACCGGGGAGCTGTTTTTT. Full variable domain (outside the CDR3, taken from reference TRBV5-4 and TRBJ2-2): ETGVTQSPTHLIKTRGQQVTLRCSSQSGHNTVSWYQQALGQGPQFIFQYYREEENGRGNFPPRFSGLQFPNYSSELNVNALELDDSALYLCASSFRTSPRTGELFFGEGSRLTVL.

J is TRBJ1-1 and V is TRBV15; D unclear. This CDR3 contains 15 residues. Germline CDR1 and CDR2: LNHNV and YYDKDF (reference sequence). The V end lost 0 bases, the J end lost 2 bases, and 10 bases lay between the germline ends. CDR3 residues: CATSREADLNTEAFF. The CDR3 DNA sequence: TGTGCCACCAGCAGAGAGGCGGATTTAAACACTGAAGCTTTCTTT.

The genes are TRBV19 and TRBJ2-1; TRBD2 matches at 9 bases. The CDR3 runs to 14 residues. V shed 7 bases and J 6 bases; nucleotides not matched to a gene: 7. Germline lookup yields CDR1 LNHDA and CDR2 SQIVND (reference sequence). The CDR3 loop is CASNAGGRSNEQFF. DNA of the CDR3: TGTGCCAGTAATGCGGGGGGGCGGAGCAATGAGCAGTTCTTC.

J is TRBJ1-1 and V is TRBV5-8; 9 bases map to TRBD1. CDR1 is SGHTS, CDR2 YDEGEE, per germline. The CDR3 sequence is 15 residues long. Unmatched junction bases numbered 7, after V lost 3 bases and J lost 4 bases. CDR3 DNA sequence: TGTGCCAGCAGCTCCTTGACAGGGGGGAGCACTGAAGCTTTCTTT. Its protein product is CASSSLTGGSTEAFF.

The chain joins TRBV6-1 to TRBJ2-7; tentatively, D is TRBD1 or TRBD2 (5 bases each). Per the germline V gene, CDR1 is MNHNS and CDR2 is SASEGT. V lost 8 bases and J 3 bases, leaving 14 bases between the germline ends. The CDR3 sequence is 13 residues long. The CDR3 DNA reads as TGTGCCAGCCGACCGGGGCTAGACTACGAGCAGTACTTC. Amino acid sequence: CASRPGLDYEQYF.

The chain has TRBV7-9 and TRBJ1-2; tentative D call: TRBD1 (6 bases). The length of the CDR3 is 14 residues. Germline lookup yields CDR1 SEHNR and CDR2 FQNEAQ (reference sequence). V lost 3 bases, J lost 8 bases, and 16 bases lay in between. The CDR3 region is CASSFDRSFRGYTF. The CDR3 DNA sequence: TGTGCCAGCAGCTTCGACAGGTCCTTCCGGGGCTACACCTTC.

The chain joins TRBV4-3 to TRBJ1-6, with a possible D match to TRBD1 (6 bases). This CDR3 is built from 13 residues. CDR1 LGHNA and CDR2 YSLEER come from the germline V gene. Deletions cut 3 bases from V and 9 bases from J, with 9 bases between. CDR3 bases: TGCGCCAGCAGCCACGCACAGGGTTCACCCCTCCACTTT. Protein sequence: CASSHAQGSPLHF.

This chain joins TRBV5-1 and TRBJ2-7; 8 positions match TRBD1. The germline V gene has CDR1 SGHRS and CDR2 YFSETQ. The CDR3 sequence is 13 residues long. Trimming cost V 5 bases and J 7 bases; bases outside gene matches: 8. This CDR3 reads CASSYQGAGEQYF. DNA for the CDR3: TGCGCCAGCAGTTACCAGGGGGCAGGTGAGCAGTACTTC.

The chain joins TRBV28 to TRBJ2-1, with TRBD2 identical over 9 bases. CDR1 is MDHEN and CDR2 is SYDVKM in the germline V gene. V shed 4 bases and J 1 base; nucleotides not matched to a gene: 17. This CDR3 comprises 20 residues. The CDR3 DNA follows: TGTGCCAGCAGTTCCCCGCGAGCGGGGGGCGCTTCAGGTTCCTACAATGAGCAGTTCTTC. This codes for CASSSPRAGGASGSYNEQFF. Combining the CDR3 with reference TRBV28 and TRBJ2-1 gives the whole variable domain DVKVTQSSRYLVKRTGEKVFLECVQDMDHENMFWYRQDPGLGLRLIYFSYDVKMKEKGDIPEGYSVSREKKERFSLILESASTNQTSMYLCASSSPRAGGASGSYNEQFFGPGTRLTVL.

This chain joins TRBV28 and TRBJ1-4; no firm D call. The germline CDR1 and CDR2 sequences are MDHEN and SYDVKM. Trimming removed 5 bases at V and 12 bases at J, with 25 bases between. The CDR3 length is 16 residues. The CDR3 reads CASSPRGLTSTAELFF. DNA of the CDR3: TGTGCCAGCAGTCCCCGAGGACTGACGAGTACGGCAGAACTGTTTTTT. Using reference TRBV28 and TRBJ1-4 for the parts outside the CDR3, the full variable domain is DVKVTQSSRYLVKRTGEKVFLECVQDMDHENMFWYRQDPGLGLRLIYFSYDVKMKEKGDIPEGYSVSREKKERFSLILESASTNQTSMYLCASSPRGLTSTAELFFGSGTQLSVL.

The chain joins TRBV30 to TRBJ1-1; unclear D gene. The V gene's germline CDR1 is GTSNPN and CDR2 SVGIG (reference sequence). Trimming took 4 bases from V and 9 from J, leaving 15 bases between them. This CDR3 is built from 12 residues. CDR3 region: CAWNKQSAKAFF. The DNA for the CDR3 is TGTGCCTGGAATAAGCAAAGCGCCAAAGCTTTCTTT.

The rearrangement joins TRBV27 to TRBJ2-3; D is possibly TRBD1 (6 bases). The CDR3 sequence is 15 residues long. Germline loops: CDR1 MNHEY, CDR2 SMNVEV (reference sequence). Trimming removed 5 bases at V and 2 bases at J, with 14 bases between. This CDR3 reads CASSLFRGNTDTQYF. CDR3 coding DNA: TGTGCCAGCAGTCTTTTCAGGGGCAACACAGATACGCAGTATTTT.

The chain recombines TRBV7-3 with TRBJ2-1, with 11 bases that match TRBD1. This CDR3 is 16 amino acids long. Germline V lookup: CDR1 SGHTA, CDR2 FQGTGA. Germline trimming cut 2 bases from V and 8 bases from J; bases unmatched to any gene: 8. The CDR3 region has the DNA TGTGCCAGCAGCTTAGGTGGACAGGGGGCCGGGGATGAGCAGTTCTTC. Translated: CASSLGGQGAGDEQFF.

This clone was recorded once. The rearrangement links TRBV10-3 to TRBJ2-7, with a weak D call TRBD1 (6 bases). The CDR3 extends over 14 amino acids. V lost 3 bases and J lost 3, with 12 bases in between. Per the germline V gene, CDR1 is ENHRY and CDR2 is SYGVKD. CDR3 amino acids: CAISEELQGYEQYF. The CDR3 DNA follows: TGTGCCATCAGTGAAGAACTACAGGGCTACGAGCAGTACTTC.

This chain links TRBV10-3 with TRBJ2-1; 13 nucleotides align to TRBD2. The CDR3 runs to 13 residues. CDR1 is ENHRY, CDR2 SYGVKD, per germline. Trimming removed 10 bases from V and 15 bases from J; junction bases left unmatched: 12. CDR3 sequence reads: CATSTSGGPAPFF. The CDR3 DNA reads TGTGCCACCTCGACTAGCGGGGGGCCCGCCCCGTTCTTC.

The V call is TRBV6-5, the J call TRBJ1-2, with 8 bases identical to TRBD1. The germline CDR1 and CDR2 sequences are MNHEY and SVGAGI. The CDR3 spans 14 residues. The J segment lost 5 bases and the V segment lost 5 bases, leaving 7 bases of the junction unmatched. The CDR3 sequence: CASSRDRSRYGYTF. The CDR3, as DNA: TGTGCCAGCAGTCGGGACAGGTCGAGATATGGCTACACCTTC.